A selection of T cell receptor beta chains follows, all from one sample in a study of T-cell reconstitution after alpha-beta-depleted transplantation in children. Each CDR3 protein gets one entry after TCRdb re-called the PCR reads with MiXCR. The profile shows 670,000 or so distinct CDR3 sequences, under 15% of them singletons. The sample was PBMCs, taken before TCRalphabeta/CD19-depleted stem cell transplant. These receptors all come from a girl aged 2 to 9 with congenital amegakaryocytic thrombocytopenia, due to receive a stem cell transplant. CDR3s include the opening cysteine and the closing phenylalanine or tryptophan. The D gene is left open where the match is weak. Expanded clones get a size class; other rows say once, few or many, or leave the size out.

D gene,clone size,V gene,J gene,CDR3 protein,CDR3 DNA
.,.,TRBV10-3,TRBJ2-1,CAISESREDEQFF,TGTGCCATCAGTGAGTCGAGAGAGGATGAGCAGTTCTTC
TRBD2,.,TRBV7-6,TRBJ2-1,CASSWPPAGAYNEQFF,TGTGCCAGCAGCTGGCCCCCAGCGGGGGCCTACAATGAGCAGTTCTTC
TRBD2,many,TRBV29-1,TRBJ2-1,CSVEGLAGDSEQFF,TGCAGCGTTGAGGGGCTAGCGGGAGACTCTGAGCAGTTCTTC
TRBD1,many,TRBV24-1,TRBJ2-1,CATSDQDRGGRNEQFF,TGTGCCACCAGTGACCAGGACAGGGGAGGGAGAAATGAGCAGTTCTTC
.,few,TRBV5-1,TRBJ2-2,CASSLRSLTGELFF,TGCGCCAGCAGCTTGCGGTCGTTAACCGGGGAGCTGTTTTTT
TRBD2,.,TRBV7-7,TRBJ2-2,CASSPDSAGEAGELFF,TGTGCCAGCAGCCCGGACTCAGCGGGAGAGGCCGGGGAGCTGTTTTTT
TRBD2,few,TRBV28,TRBJ2-1,CASTSTSGPYNEQFF,TGTGCCAGCACATCGACTAGCGGCCCTTACAATGAGCAGTTCTTC
.,few,TRBV5-1,TRBJ2-7,CASSFGHGLSYEQYF,TGCGCCAGCAGCTTCGGACACGGATTATCCTACGAGCAGTACTTC
TRBD1,many,TRBV20-1,TRBJ1-1,CSAPTGTGITEAFF,TGCAGTGCTCCGACAGGGACGGGGATCACTGAAGCTTTCTTT
.,many,TRBV11-3,TRBJ2-1,CASSSQLDDEQFF,TGTGCCAGCAGCTCACAACTAGACGATGAGCAGTTCTTC
.,few,TRBV7-9,TRBJ1-1,CAPGSSLEYGVSTEAFF,TGTGCCCCTGGAAGCAGCTTAGAGTACGGGGTTTCCACTGAAGCTTTCTTT
.,few,TRBV12-3/TRBV12-4,TRBJ1-6,CASSRLGARNSPLHF,TGTGCCAGCAGCCGGTTGGGGGCTCGGAATTCACCCCTCCACTTT
.,few,TRBV5-5,TRBJ2-1,CASRTRVFTDNEQFF,TGTGCCAGCAGAACTAGGGTCTTCACAGACAATGAGCAGTTCTTC
.,many,TRBV7-7,TRBJ2-7,CASSLSTSSSYEQYF,TGTGCCAGCAGCTTATCGACTAGTTCGTCTTACGAGCAGTACTTC
.,many,TRBV3-1,TRBJ2-3,CASSQVYFGTDTQYF,TGTGCCAGCAGCCAAGTTTACTTCGGCACAGATACGCAGTATTTT
.,many,TRBV29-1,TRBJ2-1,CSTTSSSYNEQFF,TGCAGCACAACTTCGAGCTCCTACAATGAGCAGTTCTTC
.,many,TRBV5-1,TRBJ1-1,CASSSGHENTEAFF,TGCGCCAGCAGCTCGGGACACGAGAACACTGAAGCTTTCTTT
TRBD1,.,TRBV4-1,TRBJ2-3,CASSQDATGGSTDTQYF,TGCGCCAGCAGCCAAGACGCGACAGGGGGGAGCACAGATACGCAGTATTTT
TRBD1,many,TRBV29-1,TRBJ2-7,CSVDSIGTGDIYEQYF,TGCAGCGTTGACTCGATCGGGACAGGGGATATCTACGAGCAGTACTTC
.,.,TRBV3-1,TRBJ2-5,CASSQVEGRQTQYF,TGTGCCAGCAGCCAAGTTGAGGGTAGGCAGACCCAGTACTTC
TRBD1,.,TRBV20-1,TRBJ2-7,CSARDFGTGTQQFPYEQYF,TGCAGTGCTAGAGATTTCGGGACAGGGACACAACAATTTCCCTACGAGCAGTACTTC
TRBD2,.,TRBV7-3,TRBJ2-3,CASSPGRADTQYF,TGTGCCAGCAGCCCGGGGAGGGCAGATACGCAGTATTTT
.,.,TRBV20-1,TRBJ2-1,CSASGQRDYNEQFF,TGCAGTGCTAGTGGACAGAGGGACTACAATGAGCAGTTCTTC
.,few,TRBV5-5,TRBJ2-2,CASSLRLGDTGELFF,TGTGCCAGCAGCTTGAGACTAGGAGACACCGGGGAGCTGTTTTTT
.,.,TRBV12-3/TRBV12-4,TRBJ2-1,CASREVHEQFF,TGTGCCAGCAGAGAAGTCCATGAGCAGTTCTTC
TRBD2,.,TRBV11-3,TRBJ2-1,CASSLDPTSAVNEQFF,TGTGCCAGCAGCTTAGATCCGACTAGCGCCGTCAATGAGCAGTTCTTC
TRBD2,many,TRBV20-1,TRBJ2-4,CSARDHPPSGRAYKENIQYF,TGCAGTGCTAGAGATCATCCCCCTAGCGGGAGGGCTTATAAGGAAAACATTCAGTACTTC
.,few,TRBV10-3,TRBJ1-6,CAISVSGRGSYNSPLHF,TGTGCCATCAGTGTCTCGGGTCGGGGTTCCTATAATTCACCCCTCCACTTT
TRBD1,.,TRBV7-9,TRBJ2-7,CASNRGSAYEQYF,TGTGCCAGCAACAGGGGCTCAGCCTACGAGCAGTACTTC
TRBD2,.,TRBV7-6,TRBJ2-1,CASSLALGLAGVLNEQFF,TGTGCCAGCAGCTTAGCCCTTGGACTAGCGGGAGTTTTGAATGAGCAGTTCTTC
.,few,TRBV14,TRBJ2-1,CASSQLSGLYNEQFF,TGTGCCAGCAGCCAGCTCAGCGGTTTGTACAATGAGCAGTTCTTC
TRBD1,.,TRBV5-1,TRBJ1-2,CASSYGTGDYGYTF,TGCGCCAGCAGCTACGGGACAGGGGACTATGGCTACACCTTC
.,many,TRBV20-1,TRBJ2-4,CSARRRRGQNIQYF,TGCAGTGCTAGACGCAGGAGGGGTCAAAACATTCAGTACTTC
TRBD2,.,TRBV20-1,TRBJ2-5,CSAPRLAGGPETQYF,TGCAGTGCACCCCGACTAGCGGGAGGGCCAGAGACCCAGTACTTC
.,many,TRBV28,TRBJ2-1,CAIRASGRYNEQFF,TGTGCCATCAGGGCCTCAGGAAGGTACAATGAGCAGTTCTTC
.,many,TRBV5-1,TRBJ2-1,CASSLKGYNEQFF,TGCGCCAGCAGCTTAAAAGGGTACAATGAGCAGTTCTTC
TRBD1,.,TRBV5-1,TRBJ2-2,CASTRQGANTGELFF,TGCGCCAGCACCCGACAGGGGGCGAACACCGGGGAGCTGTTTTTT
TRBD1,many,TRBV20-1,TRBJ2-3,CSAPKRDSTYTDTQYF,TGCAGTGCTCCCAAACGGGACAGCACCTACACAGATACGCAGTATTTT
.,many,TRBV28,TRBJ1-5,CASSTQASNQPQHF,TGTGCCAGCAGTACTCAGGCTAGCAATCAGCCCCAGCATTTT
TRBD2,many,TRBV12-3/TRBV12-4,TRBJ2-1,CASSLGVGLAVPHEQFF,TGTGCCAGCAGTTTAGGAGTAGGACTAGCGGTACCTCATGAGCAGTTCTTC
.,many,TRBV12-3/TRBV12-4,TRBJ2-7,CASSGRSEQYF,TGTGCCAGCTCCGGGCGATCCGAGCAGTACTTC
.,many,TRBV5-1,TRBJ1-2,CASSETGPYGYTF,TGCGCCAGCAGCGAAACGGGGCCCTATGGCTACACCTTC
TRBD1,many,TRBV5-1,TRBJ1-1,CASSFEQGKTEAFF,TGCGCCAGCAGCTTCGAACAGGGGAAGACTGAAGCTTTCTTT
TRBD1,few,TRBV12-3/TRBV12-4,TRBJ2-3,CASSFRGTGGDTQYF,TGTGCCAGCAGTTTCCGGGGGACAGGGGGAGATACGCAGTATTTT
.,many,TRBV10-3,TRBJ1-5,CAISESIGVVAQHF,TGTGCCATCAGTGAGTCGATAGGGGTGGTAGCCCAGCATTTT
TRBD2,few,TRBV10-3,TRBJ2-7,CAMGSSGSFYEQYF,TGTGCCATGGGGTCTAGCGGGAGTTTTTACGAGCAGTACTTC
.,few,TRBV12-3/TRBV12-4,TRBJ1-4,CASSWTARDEKLFF,TGTGCCAGCAGTTGGACCGCGAGGGATGAAAAACTGTTTTTT
.,many,TRBV10-3,TRBJ2-2,CAIRGPGNGELFF,TGTGCCATCAGGGGACCTGGAAACGGGGAGCTGTTTTTT